This entry is about one TCR beta chain. The PCR was carried out with 60 Vbeta primers and 13 Jbeta primers. Sequenced by immunoSEQ multiplex PCR; TCRdb stores in-frame clones only, minus some. The sample has over 100,000 clones, under 75% seen once. This entry belongs to a study of cytomegalovirus exposure and HLA in healthy donors. The CDR3 covers 13 residues. Germline V gives CDR1 MNHNS, CDR2 SASEGT. Deletions cut 3 bases from V and 4 bases from J, with 10 bases between. Material: PBMCs. V gene TRBV6-1 combines with J gene TRBJ2-7; D may be TRBD1 (6 bases). This receptor was identified in a woman between 40 and 50 years old in good health and CMV-seronegative. The CDR3 reads CASSEGAFYEQYF. CDR3 coding DNA: TGTGCCAGCAGTGAGGGGGCTTTTTACGAGCAGTACTTC.